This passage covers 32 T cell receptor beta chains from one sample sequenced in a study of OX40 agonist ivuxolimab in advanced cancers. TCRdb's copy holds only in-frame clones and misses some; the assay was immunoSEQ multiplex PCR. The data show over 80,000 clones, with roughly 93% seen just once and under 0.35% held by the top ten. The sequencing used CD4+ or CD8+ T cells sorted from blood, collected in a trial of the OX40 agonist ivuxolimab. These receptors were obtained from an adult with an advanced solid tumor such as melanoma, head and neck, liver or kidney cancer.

CDR3 region: CASNAAATDTQYF. The CDR3 DNA reads TGTGCCAGCAACGCGGCTGCCACAGATACGCAGTATTTT. The rearrangement joins TRBV2 to TRBJ2-3; D ambiguous. The germline V gene has CDR1 SNHLY and CDR2 FYNNEI. The CDR3 is made up of 13 amino acids. The V end was cut by 7 bases, the J end by 2 bases, with 10 bases between.

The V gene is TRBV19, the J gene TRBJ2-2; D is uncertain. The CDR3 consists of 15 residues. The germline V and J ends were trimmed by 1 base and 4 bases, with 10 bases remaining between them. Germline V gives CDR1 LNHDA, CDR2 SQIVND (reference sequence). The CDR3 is CASSIARMGTGELFF. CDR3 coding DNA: TGTGCCAGTAGTATAGCCCGGATGGGCACCGGGGAGCTGTTTTTT.

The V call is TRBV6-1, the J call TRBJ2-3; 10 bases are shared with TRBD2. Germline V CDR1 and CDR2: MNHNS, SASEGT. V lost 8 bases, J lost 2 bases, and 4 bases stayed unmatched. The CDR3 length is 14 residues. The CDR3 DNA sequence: TGTGCCAGCTCTAGCGGGGGTAACACAGATACGCAGTATTTT. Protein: CASSSGGNTDTQYF.

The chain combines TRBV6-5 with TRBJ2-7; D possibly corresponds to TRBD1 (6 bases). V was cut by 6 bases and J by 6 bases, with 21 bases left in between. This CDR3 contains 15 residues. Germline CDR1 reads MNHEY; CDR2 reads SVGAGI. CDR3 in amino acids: CASSQGDTGRFEQYF. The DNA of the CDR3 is TGTGCCAGCAGCCAAGGGGACACGGGTCGATTCGAGCAGTACTTC.

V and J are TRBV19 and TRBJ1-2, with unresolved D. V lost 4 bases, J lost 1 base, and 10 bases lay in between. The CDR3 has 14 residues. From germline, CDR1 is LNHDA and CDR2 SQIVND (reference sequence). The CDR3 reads CASSTGGSNYGYTF. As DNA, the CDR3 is TGTGCCAGTAGTACCGGCGGCAGTAACTATGGCTACACCTTC.

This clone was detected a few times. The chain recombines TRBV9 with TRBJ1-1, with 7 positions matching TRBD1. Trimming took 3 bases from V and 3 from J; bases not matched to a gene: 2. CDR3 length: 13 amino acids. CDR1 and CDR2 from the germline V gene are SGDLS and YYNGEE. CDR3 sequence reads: CASSDRGDTEAFF. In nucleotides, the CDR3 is TGTGCCAGCAGCGACAGGGGCGACACTGAAGCTTTCTTT. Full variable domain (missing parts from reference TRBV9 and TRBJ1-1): DSGVTQTPKHLITATGQRVTLRCSPRSGDLSVYWYQQSLDQGLQFLIQYYNGEERAKGNILERFSAQQFPDLHSELNLSSLELGDSALYFCASSDRGDTEAFFGQGTRLTVV.

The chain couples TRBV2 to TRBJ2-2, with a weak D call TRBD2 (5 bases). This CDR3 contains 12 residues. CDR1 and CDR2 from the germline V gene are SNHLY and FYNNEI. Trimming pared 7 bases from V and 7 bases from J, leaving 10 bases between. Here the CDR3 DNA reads TGTGCCAGCACGTTAGGAGGCGGGGAGCTGTTTTTT. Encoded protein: CASTLGGGELFF.

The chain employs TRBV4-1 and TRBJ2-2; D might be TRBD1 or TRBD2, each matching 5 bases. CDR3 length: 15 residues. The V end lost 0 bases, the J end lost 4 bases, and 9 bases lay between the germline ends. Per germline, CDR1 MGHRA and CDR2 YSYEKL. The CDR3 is CASSQEGTITGELFF. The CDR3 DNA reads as TGCGCCAGCAGCCAAGAAGGGACCATCACCGGGGAGCTGTTTTTT.

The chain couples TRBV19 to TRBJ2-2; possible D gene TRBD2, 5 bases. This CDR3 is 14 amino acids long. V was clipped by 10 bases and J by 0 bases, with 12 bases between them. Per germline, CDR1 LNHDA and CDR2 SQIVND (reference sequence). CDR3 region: CATLAGTNTGELFF. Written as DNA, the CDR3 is TGTGCCACCCTAGCCGGGACGAACACCGGGGAGCTGTTTTTT.

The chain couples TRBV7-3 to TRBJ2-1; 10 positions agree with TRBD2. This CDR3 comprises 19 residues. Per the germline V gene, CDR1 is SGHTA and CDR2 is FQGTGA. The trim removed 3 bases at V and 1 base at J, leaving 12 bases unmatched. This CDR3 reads CASSFAKILAGGSYNEQFF. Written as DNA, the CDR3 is TGTGCCAGCAGCTTTGCCAAGATCTTAGCGGGAGGTTCCTACAATGAGCAGTTCTTC.

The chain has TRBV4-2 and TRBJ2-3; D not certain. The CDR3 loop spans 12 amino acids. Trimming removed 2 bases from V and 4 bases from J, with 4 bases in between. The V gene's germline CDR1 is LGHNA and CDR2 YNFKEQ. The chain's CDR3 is CASSQRADTQYF. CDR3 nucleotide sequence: TGTGCCAGCAGCCAAAGAGCAGATACGCAGTATTTT.

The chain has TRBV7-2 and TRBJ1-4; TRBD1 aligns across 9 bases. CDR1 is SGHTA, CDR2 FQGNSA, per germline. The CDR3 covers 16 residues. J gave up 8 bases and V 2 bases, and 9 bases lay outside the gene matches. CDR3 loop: CASSLPERTGDEKLFF. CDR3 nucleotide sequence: TGTGCCAGCAGCTTACCCGAACGGACAGGGGACGAAAAACTGTTTTTT.

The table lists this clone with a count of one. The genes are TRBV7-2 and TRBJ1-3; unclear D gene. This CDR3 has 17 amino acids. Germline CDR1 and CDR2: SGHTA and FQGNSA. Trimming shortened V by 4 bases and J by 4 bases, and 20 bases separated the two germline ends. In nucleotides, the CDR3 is TGTGCCAGCAGCTCGGGGAACCGGAGGTTTGCGGGAAACACCATATATTTT. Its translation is CASSSGNRRFAGNTIYF. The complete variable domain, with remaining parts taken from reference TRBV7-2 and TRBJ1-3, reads GAGVSQSPSNKVTEKGKDVELRCDPISGHTALYWYRQSLGQGLEFLIYFQGNSAPDKSGLPSDRFSAERTGGSVSTLTIQRTQQEDSAVYLCASSSGNRRFAGNTIYFGEGSWLTVV.

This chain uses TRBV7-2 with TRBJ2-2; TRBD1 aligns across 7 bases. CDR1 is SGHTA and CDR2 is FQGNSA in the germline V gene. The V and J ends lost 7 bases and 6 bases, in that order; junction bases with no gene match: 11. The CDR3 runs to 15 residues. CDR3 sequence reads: CASTSFDRAAGELFF. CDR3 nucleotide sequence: TGTGCCAGCACCTCTTTCGACAGGGCGGCCGGGGAGCTGTTTTTT.

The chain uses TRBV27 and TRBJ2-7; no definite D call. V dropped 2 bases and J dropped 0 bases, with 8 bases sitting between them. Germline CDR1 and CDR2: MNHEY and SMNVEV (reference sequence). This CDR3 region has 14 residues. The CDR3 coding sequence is TGTGCCAGCAGTTTAGTCCGGAGCTCCTACGAGCAGTACTTC. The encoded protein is CASSLVRSSYEQYF.

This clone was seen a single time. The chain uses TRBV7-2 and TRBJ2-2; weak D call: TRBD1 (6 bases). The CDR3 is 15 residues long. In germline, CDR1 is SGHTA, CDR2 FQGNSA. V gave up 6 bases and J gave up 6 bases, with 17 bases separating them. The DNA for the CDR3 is TGTGCCAGCAGGGCAACAGGGACCTCCCCCGGGGAGCTGTTTTTT. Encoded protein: CASRATGTSPGELFF. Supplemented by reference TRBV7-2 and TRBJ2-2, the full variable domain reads GAGVSQSPSNKVTEKGKDVELRCDPISGHTALYWYRQSLGQGLEFLIYFQGNSAPDKSGLPSDRFSAERTGGSVSTLTIQRTQQEDSAVYLCASRATGTSPGELFFGEGSRLTVL.

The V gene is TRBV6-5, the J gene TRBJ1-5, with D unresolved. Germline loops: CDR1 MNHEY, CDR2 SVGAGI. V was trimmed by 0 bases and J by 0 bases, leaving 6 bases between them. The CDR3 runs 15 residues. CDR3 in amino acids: CASSYSQNSNQPQHF. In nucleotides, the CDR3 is TGTGCCAGCAGTTACTCTCAGAATAGCAATCAGCCCCAGCATTTT.

The CDR3 region is CASSWSHGGQPQHF. The CDR3 region has the DNA TGCGCCAGCAGCTGGAGTCACGGGGGTCAGCCCCAGCATTTT. The V gene is TRBV5-1, the J gene TRBJ1-5; tentatively, D is TRBD1 (5 bases). This CDR3 is 14 amino acids long. Per the germline V gene, CDR1 is SGHRS and CDR2 is YFSETQ. V lost 3 bases and J lost 6, with 13 bases in between.

CDR3 sequence: CASSETGTGTPEQFF. Written as DNA, the CDR3 is TGTGCCAGCAGTGAAACCGGGACAGGGACGCCTGAGCAGTTCTTC. This chain joins TRBV28 and TRBJ2-1; 9 nucleotides match TRBD1. There are 15 residues in the CDR3. V shed 5 bases, J shed 9 bases, and the junction held 11 bases outside the gene matches. The germline V gene has CDR1 MDHEN and CDR2 SYDVKM.

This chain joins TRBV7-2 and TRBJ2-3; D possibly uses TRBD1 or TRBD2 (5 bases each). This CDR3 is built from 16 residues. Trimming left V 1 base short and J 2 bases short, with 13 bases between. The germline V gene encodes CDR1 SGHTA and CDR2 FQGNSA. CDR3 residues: CASSLGRLGDTDTQYF. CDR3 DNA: TGTGCCAGCAGCTTAGGCCGCTTGGGGGACACAGATACGCAGTATTTT.

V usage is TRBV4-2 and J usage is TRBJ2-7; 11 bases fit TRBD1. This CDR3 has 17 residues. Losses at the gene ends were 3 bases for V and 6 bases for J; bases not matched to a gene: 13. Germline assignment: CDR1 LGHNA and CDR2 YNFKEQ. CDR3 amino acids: CASSHIIGQGAPGEQYF. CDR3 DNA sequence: TGTGCCAGCAGCCATATAATCGGACAGGGGGCGCCCGGCGAGCAGTACTTC.

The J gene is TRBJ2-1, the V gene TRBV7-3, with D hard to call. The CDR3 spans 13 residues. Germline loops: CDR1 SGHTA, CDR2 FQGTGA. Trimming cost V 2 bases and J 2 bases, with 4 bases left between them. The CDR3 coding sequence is TGTGCCAGCAGCTTAGGACCCTACAATGAGCAGTTCTTC. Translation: CASSLGPYNEQFF.

The CDR3: CASSISTSGSSYNEQFF. DNA of the CDR3: TGTGCCAGTAGTATTAGTACTAGCGGGAGCTCCTACAATGAGCAGTTCTTC. This rearrangement joins TRBV19 to TRBJ2-1, with 11 nucleotides matching TRBD2. The junction had 4 bases not matched to a gene; V was cut back by 3 bases and J by 0 bases. This CDR3 has 17 amino acids. The V gene's germline CDR1 is LNHDA and CDR2 SQIVND (reference sequence). The entire variable domain, with the rest obtained from reference TRBV19 and TRBJ2-1, is as follows: DGGITQSPKYLFRKEGQNVTLSCEQNLNHDAMYWYRQDPGQGLRLIYYSQIVNDFQKGDIAEGYSVSREKKESFPLTVTSAQKNPTAFYLCASSISTSGSSYNEQFFGPGTRLTVL.

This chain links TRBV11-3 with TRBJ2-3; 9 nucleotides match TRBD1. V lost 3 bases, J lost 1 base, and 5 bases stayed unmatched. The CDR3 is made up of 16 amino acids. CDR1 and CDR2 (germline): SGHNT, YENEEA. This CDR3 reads CASSFGQGRGTDTQYF. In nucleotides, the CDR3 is TGTGCCAGCAGCTTCGGACAGGGGAGGGGCACAGATACGCAGTATTTT.

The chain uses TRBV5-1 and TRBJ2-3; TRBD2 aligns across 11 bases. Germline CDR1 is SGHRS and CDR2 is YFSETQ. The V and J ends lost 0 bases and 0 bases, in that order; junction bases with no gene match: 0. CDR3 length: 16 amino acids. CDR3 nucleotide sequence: TGCGCCAGCAGCTTGGGGACTAGCGGGAGCACAGATACGCAGTATTTT. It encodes CASSLGTSGSTDTQYF.

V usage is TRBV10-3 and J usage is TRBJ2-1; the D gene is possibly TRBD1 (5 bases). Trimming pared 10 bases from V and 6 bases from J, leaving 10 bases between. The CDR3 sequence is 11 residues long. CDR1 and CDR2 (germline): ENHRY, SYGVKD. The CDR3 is CATTGTNEQFF. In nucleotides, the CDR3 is TGTGCCACAACAGGTACCAATGAGCAGTTCTTC.

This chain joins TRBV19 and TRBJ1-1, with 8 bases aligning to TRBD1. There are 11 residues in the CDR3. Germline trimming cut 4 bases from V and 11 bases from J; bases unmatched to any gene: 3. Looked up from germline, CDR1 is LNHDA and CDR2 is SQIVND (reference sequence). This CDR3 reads CASSNRDRAFF. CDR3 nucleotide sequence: TGTGCCAGTAGTAACCGGGACAGGGCTTTCTTT.

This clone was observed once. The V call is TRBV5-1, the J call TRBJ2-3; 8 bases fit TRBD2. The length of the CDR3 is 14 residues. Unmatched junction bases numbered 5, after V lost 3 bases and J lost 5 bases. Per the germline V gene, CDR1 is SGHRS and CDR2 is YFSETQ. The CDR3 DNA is TGCGCCAGCAGCTCAGCGGGAGCTCAAGATACGCAGTATTTT. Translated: CASSSAGAQDTQYF.

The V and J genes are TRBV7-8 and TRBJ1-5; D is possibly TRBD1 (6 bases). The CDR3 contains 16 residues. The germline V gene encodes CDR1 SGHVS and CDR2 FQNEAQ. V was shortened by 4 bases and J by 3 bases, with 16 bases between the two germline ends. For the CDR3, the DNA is TGTGCCAGCAGCTCCCAGAACGACAGGAACAATCAGCCCCAGCATTTT. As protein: CASSSQNDRNNQPQHF.

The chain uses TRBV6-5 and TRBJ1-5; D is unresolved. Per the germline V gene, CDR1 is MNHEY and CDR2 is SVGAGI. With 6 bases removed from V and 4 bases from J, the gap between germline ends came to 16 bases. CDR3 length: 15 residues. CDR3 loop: CASSSRVGANQPQHF. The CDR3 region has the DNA TGTGCCAGCAGCTCAAGGGTCGGCGCAAATCAGCCCCAGCATTTT.

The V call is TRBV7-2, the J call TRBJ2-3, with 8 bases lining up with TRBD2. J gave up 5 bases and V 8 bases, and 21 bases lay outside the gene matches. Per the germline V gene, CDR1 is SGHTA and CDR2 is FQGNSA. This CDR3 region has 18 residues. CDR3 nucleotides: TGTGCCAGCGATCAGCCCTATAGCGGGAATAGGTTTGTAGATACGCAGTATTTT. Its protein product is CASDQPYSGNRFVDTQYF.

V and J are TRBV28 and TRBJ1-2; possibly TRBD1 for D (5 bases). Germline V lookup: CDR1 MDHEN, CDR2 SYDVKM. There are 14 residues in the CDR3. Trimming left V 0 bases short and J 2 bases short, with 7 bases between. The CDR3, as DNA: TGTGCCAGCAGTTTATGGGGGGAAAACTATGGCTACACCTTC. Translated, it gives CASSLWGENYGYTF.